The T cell receptor beta chain under discussion was sequenced for a study of response to subunit inactivated influenza vaccine (dated by TCRdb to between 2018 and 2020). With respect to the entire study: The study used deep quantitative T cell receptor repertoire profiling to track responses to a trivalent subunit inactivated influenza vaccine.

The investigation overall reported the following: According to the authors, only a limited number of new T cells may be recruited by each seasonal influenza vaccination.

The CDR3, cysteine through phenylalanine, is 13 amino acids long. Only the CDR3 DNA is retained, 39 bases long and in frame from the first base. The germline V gene (reference sequence) provides CDR1 DFQATT and CDR2 SNEGSKA. Deletion took 5 bases off V and 0 bases off J, with a span of 8 bases between the germline ends. This clonotype showed up just a few times. No cognate antigen has been identified for it. It has no much larger one-base neighbor in the sample; base qualities were not kept. Library method: RT-PCR. Sequencing relied on an Illumina HiSeq 2500. TCRdb passed the public sequencing reads through fastp at Q25 and MiXCR, retaining productive beta sequences. A single entry per CDR3 protein holds the most common genes and DNA from its merged rows. The sample table records about 700,000 distinct CDR3 sequences; more than 15% of these occur just once. The ten largest clones add up to around a tenth of the sample.

Rearrangement joined TRBV20-1 to TRBJ1-3; TRBD1 is a weak D gene call, 5 bases matching. The TCR originated in a middle-aged man who received an inactivated influenza vaccine. Donor details come from another sample of the same person, matched by shared clones. The source was PBMCs from blood, collected approximately 12 days after vaccination. The CDR3 reads CSAVTASGNTIYF. Read as DNA, the sequence is TGCAGTGCTGTGACAGCCTCTGGAAACACCATATATTTT.